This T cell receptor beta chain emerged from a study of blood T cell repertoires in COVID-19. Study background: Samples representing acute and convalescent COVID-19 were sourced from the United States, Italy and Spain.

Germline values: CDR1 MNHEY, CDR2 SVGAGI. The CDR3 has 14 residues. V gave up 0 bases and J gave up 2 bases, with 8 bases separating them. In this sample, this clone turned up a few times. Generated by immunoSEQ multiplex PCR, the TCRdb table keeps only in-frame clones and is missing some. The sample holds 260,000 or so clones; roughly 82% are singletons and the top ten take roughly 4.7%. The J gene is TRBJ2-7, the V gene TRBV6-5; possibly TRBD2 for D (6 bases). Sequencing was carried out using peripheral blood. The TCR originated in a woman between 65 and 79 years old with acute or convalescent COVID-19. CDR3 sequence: CASSYSRGAYEQYF. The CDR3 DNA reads TGTGCCAGCAGTTACTCCCGCGGGGCCTACGAGCAGTACTTC.